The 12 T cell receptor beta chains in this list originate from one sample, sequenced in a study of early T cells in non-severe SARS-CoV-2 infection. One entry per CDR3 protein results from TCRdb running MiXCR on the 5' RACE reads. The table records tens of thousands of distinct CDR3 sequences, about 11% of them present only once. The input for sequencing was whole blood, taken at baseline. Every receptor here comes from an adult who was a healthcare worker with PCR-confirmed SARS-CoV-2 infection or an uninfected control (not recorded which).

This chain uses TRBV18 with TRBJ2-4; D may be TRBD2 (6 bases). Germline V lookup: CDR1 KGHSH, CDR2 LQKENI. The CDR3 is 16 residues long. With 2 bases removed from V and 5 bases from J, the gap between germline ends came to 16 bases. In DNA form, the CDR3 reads TGTGCCAGCTCACCATGGGGCGGGGCCGGAGAAAACATTCAGTACTTC. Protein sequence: CASSPWGGAGENIQYF.

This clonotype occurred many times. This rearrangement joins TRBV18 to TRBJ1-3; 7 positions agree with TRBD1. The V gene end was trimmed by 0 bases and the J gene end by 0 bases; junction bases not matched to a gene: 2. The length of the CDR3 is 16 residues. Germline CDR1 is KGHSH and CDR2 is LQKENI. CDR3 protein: CASSPPDRASGNTIYF. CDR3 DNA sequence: TGTGCCAGCTCACCACCCGACAGGGCCTCTGGAAACACCATATATTTT.

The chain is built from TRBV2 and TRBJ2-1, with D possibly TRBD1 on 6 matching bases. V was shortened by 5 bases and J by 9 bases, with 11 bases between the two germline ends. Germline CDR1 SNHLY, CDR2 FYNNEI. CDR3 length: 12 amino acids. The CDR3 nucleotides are TGTGCCAGCAGTCCCAACAGGGTTGAGCAGTTCTTC. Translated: CASSPNRVEQFF. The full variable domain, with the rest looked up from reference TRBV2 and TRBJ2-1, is EPEVTQTPSHQVTQMGQEVILRCVPISNHLYFYWYRQILGQKVEFLVSFYNNEISEKSEIFDDQFSVERPDGSNFTLKIRSTKLEDSAMYFCASSPNRVEQFFGPGTRLTVL.

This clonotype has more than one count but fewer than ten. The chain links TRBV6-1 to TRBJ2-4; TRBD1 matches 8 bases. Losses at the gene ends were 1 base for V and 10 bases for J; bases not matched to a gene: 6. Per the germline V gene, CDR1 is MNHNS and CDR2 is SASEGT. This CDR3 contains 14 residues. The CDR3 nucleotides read TGTGCCAGCAGTGAAGTGCGGACAGGGTCAATTCAGTACTTC. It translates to CASSEVRTGSIQYF.

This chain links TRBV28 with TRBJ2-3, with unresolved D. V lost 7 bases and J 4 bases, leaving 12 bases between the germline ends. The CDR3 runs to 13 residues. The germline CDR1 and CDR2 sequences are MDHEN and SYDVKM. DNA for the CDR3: TGTGCCAGCAACCCCCCGATATCAGATACGCAGTATTTT. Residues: CASNPPISDTQYF.

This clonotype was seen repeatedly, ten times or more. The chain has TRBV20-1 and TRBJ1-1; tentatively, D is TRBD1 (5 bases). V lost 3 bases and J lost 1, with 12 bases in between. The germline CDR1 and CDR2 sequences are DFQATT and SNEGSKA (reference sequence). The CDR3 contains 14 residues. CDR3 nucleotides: TGCAGTGCTAGTTGGGACCCATCGAACACTGAAGCTTTCTTT. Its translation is CSASWDPSNTEAFF.

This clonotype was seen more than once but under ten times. For the CDR3, the DNA is TGTGCCAGCCGGGGACAGCCTGCGAGCGAGCAGTACTTC. Protein sequence: CASRGQPASEQYF. V and J are TRBV18 and TRBJ2-7; 7 bases map to TRBD1. The germline V gene encodes CDR1 KGHSH and CDR2 LQKENI. With 8 bases clipped from V and 6 bases from J, the junction kept 10 bases outside the gene matches. The CDR3 extends over 13 amino acids. The full variable domain, its missing parts supplied by reference TRBV18 and TRBJ2-7, is NAGVMQNPRHLVRRRGQEARLRCSPMKGHSHVYWYRQLPEEGLKFMVYLQKENIIDESGMPKERFSAEFPKEGPSILRIQQVVRGDSAAYFCASRGQPASEQYFGPGTRLTVT.

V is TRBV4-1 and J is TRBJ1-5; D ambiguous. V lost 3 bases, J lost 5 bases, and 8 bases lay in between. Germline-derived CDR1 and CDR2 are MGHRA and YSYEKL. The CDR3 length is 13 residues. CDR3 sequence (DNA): TGCGCCAGCAGCCAGTATGGGGATCAGCCCCAGCATTTT. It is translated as CASSQYGDQPQHF.

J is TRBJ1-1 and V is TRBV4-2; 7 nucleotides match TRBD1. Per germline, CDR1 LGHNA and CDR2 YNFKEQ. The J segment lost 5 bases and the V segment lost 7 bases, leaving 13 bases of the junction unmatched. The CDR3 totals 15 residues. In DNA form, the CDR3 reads TGTGCCAGCACCCCCCGGCGAGGGGGCGGTACTGAAGCTTTCTTT. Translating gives CASTPRRGGGTEAFF.

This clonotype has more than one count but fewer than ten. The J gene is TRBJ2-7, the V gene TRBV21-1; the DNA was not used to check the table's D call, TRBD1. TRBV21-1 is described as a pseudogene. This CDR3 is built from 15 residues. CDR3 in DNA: TGTGCCAGCAGCAGAGGGACCAACAGTTCCTACGAGCAGTACTTC. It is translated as CASSRGTNSSYEQYF.

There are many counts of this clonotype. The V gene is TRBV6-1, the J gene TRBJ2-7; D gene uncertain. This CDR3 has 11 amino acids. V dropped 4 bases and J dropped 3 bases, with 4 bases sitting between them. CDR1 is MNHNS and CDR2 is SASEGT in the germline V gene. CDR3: CASSAYYEQYF. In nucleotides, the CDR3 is TGTGCCAGCAGTGCCTACTACGAGCAGTACTTC.

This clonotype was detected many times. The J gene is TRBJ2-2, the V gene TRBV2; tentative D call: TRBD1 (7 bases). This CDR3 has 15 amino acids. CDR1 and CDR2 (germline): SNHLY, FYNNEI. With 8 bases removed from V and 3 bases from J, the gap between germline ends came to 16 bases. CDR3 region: CASGRDRVDTGELFF. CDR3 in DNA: TGTGCCAGCGGGCGGGACAGAGTAGACACCGGGGAGCTGTTTTTT.